Shown below are 20 T cell receptor beta chains from a single sample sequenced in a study of a mutant IDH1 vaccine in newly diagnosed glioma. These receptors are not linked to any known antigen. Described time point: week 47, end of study. It was 300 ug of mutant IDH1 20-mer peptide that made up each vaccine dose, given with topical imiquimod. Sequencing used immunoSEQ multiplex PCR; TCRdb keeps in-frame clones, though not all of them. Of roughly 32,000 clones in the sample, more than 75% were seen once. The input for sequencing was PBMCs, taken from a glioma patient whose treatment included an IDH1 peptide vaccine. All receptors come from a woman younger than 45 with glioma.

The gene calls are TRBV5-1 and TRBJ2-2; D is possibly TRBD2 (7 bases). Germline lookup yields CDR1 SGHRS and CDR2 YFSETQ. The CDR3 runs 17 residues. V was cut by 0 bases and J by 0 bases, with 12 bases left in between. CDR3 amino acids: CASSLVGGLPNTGELFF. The CDR3, as DNA: TGCGCCAGCAGCTTGGTGGGGGGGCTACCGAACACCGGGGAGCTGTTTTTT.

The chain has TRBV5-1 and TRBJ1-1; the match to TRBD1 covers 7 bases. Germline lookup yields CDR1 SGHRS and CDR2 YFSETQ. The CDR3 is made up of 18 amino acids. V dropped 3 bases and J dropped 11; count of bases not matched to a gene: 25. The CDR3: CASSSMGDSLRRSRTAFF. CDR3 sequence (DNA): TGCGCCAGCAGCTCCATGGGGGACAGCCTCCGACGTAGTAGAACCGCTTTCTTT.

This clone was seen once. The chain joins TRBV19 to TRBJ1-1; the D gene is possibly TRBD1 (5 bases). The germline V gene has CDR1 LNHDA and CDR2 SQIVND (reference sequence). The V gene lost 4 bases and the J gene lost 1 base, with 10 bases spanning the gap. CDR3 size: 14 residues. Here the CDR3 DNA reads TGTGCCAGTAGTAATGGGGGAGGGAACACTGAAGCTTTCTTT. It translates to CASSNGGGNTEAFF.

In this sample, this clone turned up once. V usage is TRBV5-4 and J usage is TRBJ2-7; either TRBD1 or TRBD2 may fit D (6 bases each). The CDR3 covers 13 residues. The V gene's germline CDR1 is SGHNT and CDR2 YYREEE (reference sequence). The V end was cut by 4 bases, the J end by 0 bases, with 8 bases between. The DNA of the CDR3 is TGTGCCAGCAGCCCGGGGGCCTCCTACGAGCAGTACTTC. Translated: CASSPGASYEQYF.

The chain carries TRBV6-1 and TRBJ1-4, with D uncertain. The CDR3 consists of 14 residues. Germline V gene lookup returns CDR1 MNHNS and CDR2 SASEGT. V was shortened by 7 bases and J by 5 bases, with 14 bases between the two germline ends. The CDR3 here is CASKYTQGNEKLFF. CDR3 DNA: TGTGCCAGCAAATACACCCAAGGCAATGAAAAACTGTTTTTT.

The V and J genes are TRBV2 and TRBJ2-5; D is perhaps TRBD1 (7 bases). Per the germline V gene, CDR1 is SNHLY and CDR2 is FYNNEI. The V end lost 5 bases, the J end lost 5 bases, and 18 bases lay between the germline ends. The CDR3 spans 15 residues. The CDR3 is CASSPGGPMSETQYF. In DNA form, the CDR3 reads TGTGCCAGCAGTCCAGGGGGGCCAATGTCGGAGACCCAGTACTTC.

This chain joins TRBV4-3 and TRBJ2-7, with 7 bases aligning to TRBD1. V lost 1 base and J lost 5; bases outside the gene matches: 8. The CDR3 consists of 15 residues. Germline V gives CDR1 LGHNA, CDR2 YSLEER. As DNA, the CDR3 is TGCGCCAGCAGCCAAGTACCAGGGGGATATGACGAGCAGTACTTC. Protein sequence: CASSQVPGGYDEQYF.

Points on this clone: Because the CDR3's place on the DNA is in doubt, the DNA is left out and the CDR3 is given as listed by TCRdb. The V gene is TRBV9, the J gene TRBJ2-5; TRBD2 is the table's D call and was not checked against the DNA. The CDR3 adds up to 17 amino acids, both ends counted. Germline assignment: CDR1 SGDLS and CDR2 YYNGEE. This chain's CDR3 is CASSSSGTSGVRETQYF.

Concerning this clone itself: A junction boundary mismatches the germline segment, possibly from a read error. The chain uses TRBV5-1 and TRBJ1-1, with D possibly being TRBD1 (6 bases). In germline, CDR1 is SGHRS, CDR2 YFSETQ. This CDR3 comprises 15 residues. The CDR3 protein is CASSSDRWGNSEAFF. CDR3 sequence (DNA): TGCGCCAGCAGCTCCGACAGGTGGGGGAACTCTGAAGCTTTCTTT.

The table lists this clone with a few counts. This CDR3 reads CASSPRGGAAFPSPLHF. The CDR3 DNA follows: TGCGCCAGCAGCCCCCGGGGGGGGGCGGCTTTTCCTTCACCCCTCCACTTT. J is TRBJ1-6 and V is TRBV5-1, with D possibly matching TRBD1 (6 bases). Looked up from germline, CDR1 is SGHRS and CDR2 is YFSETQ. This CDR3 spans 17 amino acids. Trimming took off 4 bases at V and 9 bases at J, with 23 bases between the two ends.

The J gene is TRBJ2-6, the V gene TRBV13; 9 bases agree with TRBD1. Germline V gene lookup returns CDR1 PRHDT and CDR2 FYEKMQ (reference sequence). CDR3 length equals 18 residues. Trimming took 6 bases from V and 0 from J; bases not matched to a gene: 9. DNA of the CDR3: TGTGCCAGCAGTTCCCCCGGGACAGGGAGCTCTGGGGCCAACGTCCTGACTTTC. Translation: CASSSPGTGSSGANVLTF.

V usage is TRBV5-6 and J usage is TRBJ1-2; D might be TRBD1 (5 bases). The ends were cut back, 0 bases at V and 4 bases at J, with 13 bases in the middle. CDR1 SGHDT and CDR2 YYEEEE come from the germline V gene. This CDR3 is 15 amino acids long. The CDR3 loop reads CASSLVRGASYGYTF. CDR3 in DNA: TGTGCCAGCAGCTTGGTACGGGGCGCCAGCTATGGCTACACCTTC.

CDR3: CASSLVARLKETQYF. CDR3 nucleotide sequence: TGTGCCAGCAGCTTAGTGGCCAGACTGAAAGAGACCCAGTACTTC. This chain uses TRBV7-6 with TRBJ2-5; D unresolved. The CDR3 sequence is 15 residues long. Trimming took off 1 base at V and 3 bases at J, with 12 bases between the two ends. CDR1 is SGHVS, CDR2 FNYEAQ, per germline.

In DNA, the CDR3 is TGTGCCAGCATCCCCCCGATGGGGGCCTACAATGAGCAGTTCTTC. Translated, it gives CASIPPMGAYNEQFF. The chain links TRBV7-8 to TRBJ2-1; D may match TRBD1 or TRBD2 (5 bases each). V was clipped by 7 bases and J by 2 bases, with 15 bases between them. Germline assignment: CDR1 SGHVS and CDR2 FQNEAQ. This CDR3 is built from 15 residues.

The chain recombines TRBV27 with TRBJ2-7; TRBD2 agrees at 9 bases. Looked up from germline, CDR1 is MNHEY and CDR2 is SMNVEV (reference sequence). This CDR3 contains 15 residues. J lost 1 base, V lost 4 bases, and 5 bases had no gene match. CDR3 in DNA: TGTGCCAGCAGTTATGGGCTAGCGGGGTCCTACGAGCAGTACTTC. Protein product: CASSYGLAGSYEQYF.

The rearrangement uses TRBV4-1 and TRBJ1-3, with D possibly being TRBD1 (5 bases). V lost 3 bases and J lost 0, with 6 bases in between. The CDR3 is 14 residues long. Looked up from germline, CDR1 is MGHRA and CDR2 is YSYEKL. CDR3 amino acids: CASSQGRSGNTIYF. The DNA for the CDR3 is TGCGCCAGCAGCCAGGGGCGCTCTGGAAACACCATATATTTT.

The V and J genes are TRBV27 and TRBJ2-7; 14 bases align to TRBD2. After removal of 5 bases from V and 4 bases from J, the junction contained 4 bases not matched to a gene. Per the germline V gene, CDR1 is MNHEY and CDR2 is SMNVEV (reference sequence). This CDR3 has 15 amino acids. The CDR3 loop is CASSRGLAGVYEQYF. CDR3 nucleotides: TGTGCCAGCAGTAGGGGACTAGCGGGGGTTTACGAGCAGTACTTC.

The rearrangement joins TRBV30 to TRBJ2-5; no clear D gene. The CDR3 has 11 amino acids. Trimming pared 4 bases from V and 9 bases from J, leaving 12 bases between. The germline gives CDR1 GTSNPN, CDR2 SVGIG (reference sequence). The CDR3 spells CAWIASRAQYF. The CDR3 DNA reads TGTGCCTGGATCGCAAGTAGGGCCCAGTACTTC.

The gene calls are TRBV2 and TRBJ1-3; D may be TRBD1 (6 bases). V was shortened by 6 bases and J by 0 bases, with 12 bases between the two germline ends. The CDR3 totals 15 residues. Germline loops: CDR1 SNHLY, CDR2 FYNNEI. In DNA form, the CDR3 reads TGTGCCAGCAGCCAGGGGCCCAGCTCTGGAAACACCATATATTTT. Its protein product is CASSQGPSSGNTIYF.

The chain employs TRBV20-1 and TRBJ1-1; the D gene is possibly TRBD1 (5 bases). Germline V CDR1 and CDR2: DFQATT, SNEGSKA (reference sequence). The CDR3 length is 11 residues. The V end was cut by 2 bases, the J end by 11 bases, with 12 bases between. CDR3 nucleotides: TGCAGTGCTAGAAGGGACGCTCAGGCTTTCTTT. Protein: CSARRDAQAFF.